In this sample, the clone carrying this T cell receptor beta chain turned up many times. Its antigen is still unknown. The J segment lost 2 bases and the V segment lost 6 bases, leaving 11 bases of the junction unmatched. There are 15 residues in the CDR3. The germline CDR1 and CDR2 sequences are DFQATT and SNEGSKA (reference sequence). The data derive from a study of molecular identifiers for immune sequencing clone quantification. General study findings and limits: Under 1% of molecules in naive cells, but over 97% of effector molecules, belonged to clones above 20 RNA copies.

TCRdb called the PCR reads again in MiXCR, with one record for every CDR3 protein. The table shows 350,000 or so distinct CDR3 sequences, with around 21% occurring only once. Sequences were obtained from naive CD8+ T cells from blood, with Jurkat cell RNA spiked in. Stated subset: FACS-sorted CD8+CD4-CCR7+CD45RA+ naive T cells. The chain employs TRBV20-1 and TRBJ2-3, with 7 bases lining up with TRBD2. The clonotype was recovered from a human donor in good health. Some libraries in this study had Jurkat cell RNA spiked in. In DNA form, the CDR3 reads TGCAGTGCCGAGAACCTAGCGGAAGCCACAGATACGCAGTATTTT. Its protein is CSAENLAEATDTQYF.